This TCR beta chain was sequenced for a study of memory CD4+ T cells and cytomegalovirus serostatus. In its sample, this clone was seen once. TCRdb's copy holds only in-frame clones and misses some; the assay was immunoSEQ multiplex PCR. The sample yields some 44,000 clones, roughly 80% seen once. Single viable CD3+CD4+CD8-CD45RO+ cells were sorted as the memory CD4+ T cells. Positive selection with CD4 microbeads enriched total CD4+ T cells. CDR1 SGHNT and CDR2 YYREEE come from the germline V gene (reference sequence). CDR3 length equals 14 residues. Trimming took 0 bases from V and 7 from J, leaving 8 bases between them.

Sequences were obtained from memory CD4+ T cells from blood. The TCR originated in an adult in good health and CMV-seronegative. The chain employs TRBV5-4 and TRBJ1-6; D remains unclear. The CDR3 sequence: CASSLELGNSPLHF. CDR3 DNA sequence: TGTGCCAGCAGCTTGGAATTAGGGAATTCACCCCTCCACTTT. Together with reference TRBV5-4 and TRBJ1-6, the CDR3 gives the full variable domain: ETGVTQSPTHLIKTRGQQVTLRCSSQSGHNTVSWYQQALGQGPQFIFQYYREEENGRGNFPPRFSGLQFPNYSSELNVNALELDDSALYLCASSLELGNSPLHFGNGTRLTVT.